Each of the 26 T cell receptor beta chains below was sequenced from the same sample in a study of vaccination effects on CD4 cells after COVID-19. These receptors have no identified antigens. The protocol was immunoSEQ multiplex PCR, while the TCRdb copy is restricted to in-frame clones and leaves out a portion. This table holds about 79,000 clones, around 76% found once. The ViraFEST assay expanded antigen-specific CD4+ T cells with viral peptide pools before sequencing. Following 10 days of culture, CD4+ T cells were isolated. Source: CD4+ T cells from PBMCs cultured with HCoV-229E spike peptides, taken before COVID-19 vaccination. All receptors come from a human donor who received a COVID-19 vaccine.

V gene TRBV7-3 combines with J gene TRBJ2-5; TRBD2 agrees at 8 bases. Looked up from germline, CDR1 is SGHTA and CDR2 is FQGTGA. J lost 8 bases, V lost 4 bases, and 12 bases had no gene match. The CDR3 has 15 residues. Here the CDR3 reads CASSSDPGLGGTQYF. CDR3 DNA: TGTGCCAGCAGCTCAGATCCGGGACTAGGCGGAACCCAGTACTTC.

This clone was seen more than once but under ten times. The chain couples TRBV7-2 to TRBJ2-2; no clear D gene. V lost 4 bases and J lost 1, with 7 bases in between. Germline CDR1 is SGHTA and CDR2 is FQGNSA. This CDR3 has 14 residues. The CDR3 spells CASSSQRNTGELFF. In DNA, the CDR3 is TGTGCCAGCAGCTCTCAACGGAACACCGGGGAGCTGTTTTTT. The whole variable domain, filled in from reference TRBV7-2 and TRBJ2-2, reads GAGVSQSPSNKVTEKGKDVELRCDPISGHTALYWYRQSLGQGLEFLIYFQGNSAPDKSGLPSDRFSAERTGGSVSTLTIQRTQQEDSAVYLCASSSQRNTGELFFGEGSRLTVL.

This chain links TRBV6-5 with TRBJ1-3; 10 nucleotides match TRBD1. The CDR3 consists of 15 residues. Trimming at V came to 7 bases and at J to 4 bases, leaving 7 bases not matched to a gene. Germline lookup yields CDR1 MNHEY and CDR2 SVGAGI. The CDR3: CASNPDRGLGNTIYF. The DNA of the CDR3 is TGTGCCAGCAACCCCGACAGGGGGCTCGGAAACACCATATATTTT.

The rearrangement joins TRBV18 to TRBJ2-6; 8 bases match TRBD1. This CDR3 is 19 amino acids long. CDR1 is KGHSH and CDR2 is LQKENI in the germline V gene. J lost 0 bases, V lost 3 bases, and 10 bases had no gene match. The CDR3 nucleotides are TGTGCCAGCTCACCCGACGGACAGGGTGCTTACTCTGGGGCCAACGTCCTGACTTTC. The encoded protein is CASSPDGQGAYSGANVLTF. The whole variable domain, filled in from reference TRBV18 and TRBJ2-6, reads NAGVMQNPRHLVRRRGQEARLRCSPMKGHSHVYWYRQLPEEGLKFMVYLQKENIIDESGMPKERFSAEFPKEGPSILRIQQVVRGDSAAYFCASSPDGQGAYSGANVLTFGAGSRLTVL.

V gene TRBV6-4 combines with J gene TRBJ2-5, with TRBD1 matching over 9 bases. J gave up 5 bases and V 6 bases, and 13 bases lay outside the gene matches. CDR3 length: 16 amino acids. Germline lookup yields CDR1 MRHNA and CDR2 SNTAGT. CDR3 sequence (DNA): TGTGCCAGCAGGGGACGGGACAGGGCGACGACGGAGACCCAGTACTTC. This encodes CASRGRDRATTETQYF.

Ten or more counts support this clone. The chain couples TRBV4-1 to TRBJ1-2, with D tentatively TRBD1 (6 bases). From germline, CDR1 is MGHRA and CDR2 YSYEKL. The CDR3 loop spans 13 amino acids. Trimming removed 2 bases at V and 8 bases at J, with 12 bases between. CDR3 residues: CASSQRGERGYTF. The DNA of the CDR3 is TGCGCCAGCAGCCAAAGGGGGGAACGAGGCTACACCTTC.

This clone appeared a single time. The chain recombines TRBV27 with TRBJ2-3, with TRBD1 matching over 7 bases. Germline V gene lookup returns CDR1 MNHEY and CDR2 SMNVEV (reference sequence). The CDR3 covers 14 residues. V gave up 6 bases and J gave up 0 bases; unmatched junction bases: 3. The CDR3 here is CASRRQGSTDTQYF. CDR3 DNA: TGTGCCAGCAGACGACAGGGTAGCACAGATACGCAGTATTTT.

This clone came up a few times. This sequence joins TRBV2 and TRBJ2-7; a weak D match, TRBD1 (5 bases). This CDR3 has 14 amino acids. The V end lost 6 bases, the J end lost 2 bases, and 14 bases lay between the germline ends. Germline CDR1 is SNHLY and CDR2 is FYNNEI. CDR3 in DNA: TGTGCCAGCAGCGGATTAGGGGATGCCTACGAGCAGTACGTC. This translates into CASSGLGDAYEQYV.

J is TRBJ1-1 and V is TRBV6-5; TRBD1 might be the D (6 bases). Germline V lookup: CDR1 MNHEY, CDR2 SVGAGI. The V gene lost 8 bases and the J gene lost 6 bases, with 16 bases spanning the gap. The CDR3 totals 13 residues. The DNA for the CDR3 is TGTGCCAGCGGGGGCAGGCCGAGCTCTGAAGCTTTCTTT. Residues: CASGGRPSSEAFF.

The chain couples TRBV28 to TRBJ2-4; 9 bases match TRBD1. V lost 8 bases, J lost 6 bases, and 5 bases stayed unmatched. CDR1 MDHEN and CDR2 SYDVKM come from the germline V gene. The CDR3 totals 13 residues. The CDR3 DNA is TGTGCCAGCCGATCACAGGGGGCAAACATTCAGTACTTC. This encodes CASRSQGANIQYF.

This clone was counted between two and nine times. The J gene is TRBJ1-2, the V gene TRBV5-1; the D gene is possibly TRBD1 (6 bases). The CDR3 length is 17 residues. Germline CDR1 is SGHRS and CDR2 is YFSETQ. V dropped 0 bases and J dropped 1 base, with 16 bases sitting between them. The CDR3 spells CASSLEGGVGFNYGYTF. CDR3 DNA sequence: TGCGCCAGCAGCTTGGAAGGGGGTGTAGGATTTAACTATGGCTACACCTTC.

The V gene is TRBV21-1, the J gene TRBJ2-7. TRBV21-1 is designated a pseudogene. The CDR3 extends over 17 amino acids. The CDR3 is CASSPALLNGTPCEQYV. CDR3 bases: TGTGCCAGCAGCCCCGCGCTACTCAACGGGACCCCCTGCGAGCAGTACGTC.

CDR3 sequence reads: CASRSGGGYGYTF. The CDR3 nucleotides are TGTGCCAGCAGGTCTGGGGGTGGCTATGGCTACACCTTC. The genes are TRBV6-5 and TRBJ1-2, with D perhaps TRBD1 (5 bases). V lost 6 bases and J lost 4, with 12 bases in between. The CDR3 is made up of 13 amino acids. From germline, CDR1 is MNHEY and CDR2 SVGAGI.

This chain uses TRBV13 with TRBJ2-3, with 8 bases lining up with TRBD2. V lost 2 bases, J lost 4 bases, and 5 bases stayed unmatched. Germline CDR1 and CDR2: PRHDT and FYEKMQ (reference sequence). The length of the CDR3 is 15 residues. The CDR3 protein is CASSLYGGASDTQYF. The CDR3 region has the DNA TGTGCCAGCAGCTTATACGGGGGGGCGTCAGATACGCAGTATTTT.

The chain links TRBV10-1 to TRBJ1-3; D uncertain. Trimming took off 11 bases at V and 0 bases at J, with 11 bases between the two ends. This CDR3 is built from 13 residues. CDR1 is WNHNN, CDR2 SYGVQD, per germline (reference sequence). The CDR3 region has the DNA TGCGCCGCCCAAGGGTGCTCTGGAAACACCATATATTTT. Protein product: CAAQGCSGNTIYF.

V and J are TRBV5-1 and TRBJ1-1, with 7 bases that match TRBD1. With 4 bases clipped from V and 2 bases from J, the junction kept 5 bases outside the gene matches. CDR3 length: 14 amino acids. Germline CDR1 and CDR2: SGHRS and YFSETQ. The CDR3 spells CASSAWTGNTEAFF. The CDR3 region has the DNA TGCGCCAGCAGCGCCTGGACAGGTAACACTGAAGCTTTCTTT.

V and J are TRBV2 and TRBJ2-1; unclear D gene. The V and J ends lost 7 bases and 7 bases respectively, with 17 bases between them. Germline CDR1 SNHLY, CDR2 FYNNEI. The CDR3 covers 14 residues. CDR3 residues: CASIITSQGNEQFF. In nucleotides, the CDR3 is TGTGCCAGCATAATCACGTCACAAGGGAATGAGCAGTTCTTC.

The chain links TRBV4-3 to TRBJ1-4; the match to TRBD1 covers 7 bases. The CDR3 is 16 amino acids. V trimming: 0 bases; J trimming: 3 bases; junction bases outside the gene matches: 4. Germline CDR1 is LGHNA and CDR2 is YSLEER. As DNA, the CDR3 is TGCGCCAGCAGCCAAGATGGGCAGGGGGCTAATGAAAAACTGTTTTTT. Protein: CASSQDGQGANEKLFF.

CDR3 amino acids: CASSQQRTLYGTPLHF. The CDR3 nucleotides read TGCGCCAGCAGCCAACAGAGGACACTCTACGGGACACCCCTCCACTTT. The genes are TRBV4-1 and TRBJ1-6, with D possibly TRBD1 on 5 matching bases. V lost 2 bases and J lost 11, with 19 bases in between. The V gene's germline CDR1 is MGHRA and CDR2 YSYEKL. There are 16 residues in the CDR3.

This clone was seen a handful of times. V gene TRBV9 combines with J gene TRBJ2-2, with unresolved D. Trimming stripped 0 bases from V and 2 bases from J, with 8 bases between. CDR1 is SGDLS, CDR2 YYNGEE, per germline. CDR3 length equals 15 residues. The CDR3 reads CASSVGPLNTGELFF. CDR3 bases: TGTGCCAGCAGCGTAGGACCGCTCAACACCGGGGAGCTGTTTTTT.

This clone was detected only once. This rearrangement joins TRBV5-6 to TRBJ2-3; D ambiguous. The CDR3 runs to 15 residues. Trimming shortened V by 0 bases and J by 4 bases, and 12 bases separated the two germline ends. Germline-derived CDR1 and CDR2 are SGHDT and YYEEEE. Written as DNA, the CDR3 is TGTGCCAGCAGCTTGGAGTACAACGCCCCAGATACGCAGTATTTT. It codes for CASSLEYNAPDTQYF.

This clone was found a few times. The CDR3 region has the DNA TGTGCCAGCAGCTTAGTAGGGGGTTACGACAATCAGCCCCAGCATTTT. It translates to CASSLVGGYDNQPQHF. The chain uses TRBV7-7 and TRBJ1-5; D perhaps matches TRBD1 (6 bases). Germline CDR1 SSHAT, CDR2 FNYEAQ (reference sequence). The CDR3 totals 16 residues. V was cut by 1 base and J by 3 bases, with 13 bases left in between.

The chain recombines TRBV6-5 with TRBJ2-7; 10 bases are a match to TRBD1. The CDR3 contains 14 residues. V was pared by 5 bases and J by 4 bases, with 5 bases of the junction left unmatched. Germline CDR1 and CDR2: MNHEY and SVGAGI. CDR3 protein: CASSRDRGLYEQYV. DNA of the CDR3: TGTGCCAGCAGTCGGGACAGGGGACTTTACGAGCAGTACGTC.

V gene TRBV5-1 combines with J gene TRBJ2-3; D may match TRBD1 or TRBD2 (5 bases each). This CDR3 comprises 15 residues. V shed 3 bases and J shed 2 bases, with 13 bases lying between them. Germline V gene sequence: CDR1 SGHRS, CDR2 YFSETQ. As DNA, the CDR3 is TGCGCCAGCAGCTCTGGTGGGGGTAACACAGATACGCAGTATTTT. Protein sequence: CASSSGGGNTDTQYF.

The sample holds a few counts of this clone. The V gene is TRBV18, the J gene TRBJ2-7; 11 bases match TRBD1. The V gene end was trimmed by 3 bases and the J gene end by 9 bases; junction bases not matched to a gene: 10. The CDR3 has 15 amino acids. Germline values: CDR1 KGHSH, CDR2 LQKENI. The CDR3 region is CASSPGTGGGLGQYV. The CDR3 nucleotides are TGTGCCAGCTCACCCGGGACAGGGGGAGGACTGGGGCAGTACGTC.

The chain has TRBV4-1 and TRBJ2-1, with D perhaps matching TRBD1 (6 bases). The CDR3 covers 14 residues. Germline loops: CDR1 MGHRA, CDR2 YSYEKL. Trimming removed 6 bases from V and 10 bases from J, with 19 bases in between. CDR3 coding DNA: TGCGCCAGCAGTCTTGGCCCCGATAGGGGGGAGCAGTTCTTC. Encoded protein: CASSLGPDRGEQFF.